This entry features one T cell receptor beta chain sequence. Trimming cost V 2 bases and J 8 bases; bases outside gene matches: 7. The length of the CDR3 is 15 residues. Germline V lookup: CDR1 SNHLY, CDR2 FYNNEI. The data derive from a study of shared clonotypes between healthy human individuals. Sorted subsets were amplified in replicate PCRs using around 0.2 ug DNA, 30,000 to 35,000 T cell genomes. Original data processing: Filtering differed, since immunoSEQ gave only junction sequences and no quality scores. Sequenced by immunoSEQ multiplex PCR; TCRdb stores in-frame clones only, minus some. V and J calls and clone size are those listed in that table; D and trimming were worked out from the DNA. The sample holds roughly 2,500,000 clones, roughly 93% seen once.

The source is a man younger than 35 in good health. Some clones in this sample may be carry-over from other donors' samples. Material for sequencing was naive CD4+ T cells from PBMCs. Subset denoted: CD45RA+ positively selected. The chain links TRBV2 to TRBJ2-1; 9 bases match TRBD2. CDR3 in DNA: TGTGCCAGCAGTGAACTGGTAGCGGGAGTGGATGAGCAGTTCTTC. As protein: CASSELVAGVDEQFF.